Listed here are 18 T cell receptor beta chains from one sample, sequenced in a study of breast tumors, draining lymph nodes, adjacent tissues. One entry per CDR3 protein results from TCRdb running MiXCR on the multiplex PCR reads. The sample holds tens of thousands of distinct CDR3 sequences, approximately 57% seen once. The sequenced sample was breast tumor tissue. These receptors all stem from a female donor with breast cancer. Some clones in this sample may be carry-over from other donors' samples.

The chain is built from TRBV5-6 and TRBJ2-4; tentatively, D is TRBD1 (6 bases). CDR3 size: 14 residues. Looked up from germline, CDR1 is SGHDT and CDR2 is YYEEEE. The ends were cut back, 1 base at V and 1 base at J, with 6 bases in the middle. The CDR3 loop is CASSLTGAKNIQYF. The CDR3 DNA follows: TGTGCCAGCAGCTTGACAGGGGCCAAAAACATTCAGTACTTC.

The V and J genes are TRBV12-3 or TRBV12-4 and TRBJ2-5; no clear D. The CDR3 has 14 amino acids. Between the trimmed V and J ends, which lost 2 bases and 0 bases, there was a span of 7 bases. CDR3 residues: CASSLRSYQETQYF. CDR3 DNA sequence: TGTGCCAGCAGTTTACGATCGTACCAAGAGACCCAGTACTTC.

J is TRBJ2-7 and V is TRBV7-9; D gene unclear. CDR1 is SEHNR, CDR2 FQNEAQ, per germline (reference sequence). Trimming stripped 5 bases from V and 6 bases from J, with 14 bases between. This CDR3 has 13 residues. The chain's CDR3 is CASSLNTLLEQYF. In nucleotides, the CDR3 is TGTGCCAGCAGCCTCAACACGCTGCTCGAGCAGTACTTC.

On this clonotype itself: The limits of the CDR3 on the DNA are not certain, so only TCRdb's listed CDR3 is given. This chain connects TRBV7-8 to TRBJ1-5; no DNA check was done on the table's D call, TRBD1. The CDR3 spans 19 residues, counting both ends. Germline-derived CDR1 and CDR2 are SGHVS and FQNEAQ. The CDR3 loop is CATRQLRAVLRAGHQPQHF.

This clonotype was recorded at least ten times. The V and J genes are TRBV3-1 and TRBJ1-6, with 7 positions matching TRBD1. Germline trimming cut 5 bases from V and 0 bases from J; bases unmatched to any gene: 4. The V gene's germline CDR1 is LGHDT and CDR2 YNNKEL (reference sequence). This CDR3 is built from 16 residues. The CDR3 nucleotides are TGTGCCAGCAGCGGGGACAGTCTCTCCTATAATTCACCCCTCCACTTT. Its translation is CASSGDSLSYNSPLHF.

This clonotype was seen only a few times. The chain links TRBV9 to TRBJ1-3, with 7 nucleotides matching TRBD1. The CDR3 has 16 amino acids. The V and J ends lost 0 bases and 4 bases, in that order; junction bases with no gene match: 7. Germline CDR1 SGDLS, CDR2 YYNGEE. CDR3: CASSVAAGGQGNTIYF. CDR3 sequence (DNA): TGTGCCAGCAGCGTAGCCGCCGGGGGACAGGGAAACACCATATATTTT.

This chain uses TRBV24-1 with TRBJ2-5, with D tentatively TRBD1 (5 bases). Germline CDR1 is KGHDR and CDR2 is SFDVKD. V dropped 4 bases and J dropped 5 bases, with 13 bases sitting between them. This CDR3 comprises 14 residues. CDR3 DNA: TGTGCCACCAGTGACTGGGGCTCCCGGGAGACCCAGTACTTC. Translating it yields CATSDWGSRETQYF.

This clonotype was recorded many times. A much larger clone differs from this one at a single base, so this may be a read error. J is TRBJ2-7 and V is TRBV20-1; 8 bases line up with TRBD1. In germline, CDR1 is DFQATT, CDR2 SNEGSKA (reference sequence). After removal of 0 bases from V and 6 bases from J, the junction contained 10 bases not matched to a gene. This CDR3 is built from 15 residues. CDR3 coding DNA: TGCAGTGCTAGAGATCCTAAGGGACAGGCTCGCGAGCAGTACTTC. Its translation is CSARDPKGQAREQYF.

The chain recombines TRBV4-2 with TRBJ1-1; possibly TRBD1 for D (6 bases). CDR1 and CDR2 (germline): LGHNA, YNFKEQ. Between the trimmed V and J ends, which lost 0 bases and 6 bases, there was a span of 17 bases. The CDR3 totals 16 residues. The CDR3, as DNA: TGTGCCAGCAGCCAAGATCATGGGGGCCCGGTATCTGAAGCTTTCTTT. Its translation: CASSQDHGGPVSEAFF.

The chain combines TRBV20-1 with TRBJ2-1; TRBD2 matches at 14 bases. Per the germline V gene, CDR1 is DFQATT and CDR2 is SNEGSKA (reference sequence). V shed 6 bases, J shed 2 bases, and the junction held 6 bases outside the gene matches. This CDR3 region has 16 residues. The CDR3 nucleotides are TGCAGTGCATTGCGACTAGCGGGAGGGACCTACAATGAGCAGTTCTTC. Protein: CSALRLAGGTYNEQFF.

The chain carries TRBV2 and TRBJ2-7, with 9 bases identical to TRBD1. Trimming removed 11 bases from V and 3 bases from J; junction bases left unmatched: 5. This CDR3 is built from 12 residues. Germline V gene lookup returns CDR1 SNHLY and CDR2 FYNNEI. This CDR3 is CAGGQGDYEQYF. CDR3 sequence (DNA): TGTGCCGGGGGACAGGGAGACTACGAGCAGTACTTC.

The chain has TRBV7-9 and TRBJ1-2, with 8 bases that match TRBD1. Losses at the gene ends were 1 base for V and 8 bases for J; bases not matched to a gene: 6. Germline CDR1 is SEHNR and CDR2 is FQNEAQ (reference sequence). This CDR3 has 14 amino acids. CDR3 sequence reads: CASSLGTGPLGYTF. The CDR3 DNA reads as TGTGCCAGCAGCTTAGGGACAGGGCCCCTAGGCTACACCTTC.

This sequence joins TRBV12-3 or TRBV12-4 and TRBJ1-2; D unclear. This CDR3 region has 15 residues. V dropped 4 bases and J dropped 3 bases, with 15 bases sitting between them. The CDR3 is CASSSIVGLDYGYTF. The CDR3 bases are TGTGCCAGCAGTTCTATAGTGGGCTTGGACTATGGCTACACCTTC.

This clonotype was observed a handful of times. This may arise from a read error, as a much more abundant clone is one base away. The chain links TRBV6-4 to TRBJ2-1; 11 bases are shared with TRBD2. The CDR3 loop spans 14 amino acids. Germline V gene lookup returns CDR1 MRHNA and CDR2 SNTAGT. The CDR3 region is CASSHGTSGNEQSF. DNA of the CDR3: TGTGCCAGCAGTCACGGGACTAGCGGTAATGAGCAGTCCTTC.

This clonotype was observed at least ten times. The chain employs TRBV6-5 and TRBJ1-2; D not certain. V dropped 6 bases and J dropped 2 bases, with 7 bases sitting between them. The V gene's germline CDR1 is MNHEY and CDR2 SVGAGI. This CDR3 spans 12 amino acids. The CDR3 bases are TGTGCCAGCAGCCCAGGAAACTATGGCTACACCTTC. This encodes CASSPGNYGYTF.

The V gene is TRBV12-5, the J gene TRBJ1-2; 7 nucleotides match TRBD1. CDR1 and CDR2 from the germline V gene are LGHNT and FRNRAP. The CDR3 is made up of 18 amino acids. Trimming at V came to 2 bases and at J to 1 base, leaving 13 bases not matched to a gene. The DNA of the CDR3 is TGTGCTAGTGGTTTGACCACAGGGAGGGGACAGTTTAACTATGGCTACACCTTC. Translating gives CASGLTTGRGQFNYGYTF.

The genes are TRBV5-6 and TRBJ2-3, with D possibly TRBD1 on 6 matching bases. Germline V gene lookup returns CDR1 SGHDT and CDR2 YYEEEE. The CDR3 extends over 16 amino acids. Trimming left V 4 bases short and J 11 bases short, with 26 bases between. The CDR3 protein is CASSPGAGPLKDEQYF. The CDR3 DNA reads as TGTGCCAGCAGCCCAGGGGCAGGGCCCTTGAAGGATGAGCAGTATTTT.

This clonotype was observed once. CDR3 bases: TGTGCCAGCAGCCAACCCCAAGAGACCCAGTACTTC. Translating gives CASSQPQETQYF. The chain carries TRBV7-8 and TRBJ2-5; no definite D call. CDR1 is SGHVS, CDR2 FQNEAQ, per germline. Between the trimmed V and J ends, which lost 5 bases and 1 base, there was a span of 5 bases. The CDR3 is 12 residues long. Looking up the rest from reference TRBV7-8 and TRBJ2-5 gives the full variable domain: GAGVSQSPRYKVAKRGQDVALRCDPISGHVSLFWYQQALGQGPEFLTYFQNEAQLDKSGLPSDRFFAERPEGSVSTLKIQRTQQEDSAVYLCASSQPQETQYFGPGTRLLVL.